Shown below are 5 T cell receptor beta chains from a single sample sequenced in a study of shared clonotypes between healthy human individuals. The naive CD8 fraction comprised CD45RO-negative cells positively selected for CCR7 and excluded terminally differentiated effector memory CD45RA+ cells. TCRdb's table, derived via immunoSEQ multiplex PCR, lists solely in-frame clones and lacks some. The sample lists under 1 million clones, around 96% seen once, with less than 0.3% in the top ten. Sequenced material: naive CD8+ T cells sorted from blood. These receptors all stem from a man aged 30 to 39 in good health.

The CDR3 DNA follows: TGTGCCAGCAGCGTCACAGGGGTAGGTGAGCAGTTCTTC. Residues: CASSVTGVGEQFF. The chain recombines TRBV9 with TRBJ2-1, with TRBD1 identical over 7 bases. J was trimmed by 9 bases and V by 2 bases; bases with no gene match: 5. CDR1 and CDR2 from the germline V gene are SGDLS and YYNGEE. This CDR3 comprises 13 residues. Together with reference TRBV9 and TRBJ2-1, the CDR3 gives the full variable domain: DSGVTQTPKHLITATGQRVTLRCSPRSGDLSVYWYQQSLDQGLQFLIQYYNGEERAKGNILERFSAQQFPDLHSELNLSSLELGDSALYFCASSVTGVGEQFFGPGTRLTVL.

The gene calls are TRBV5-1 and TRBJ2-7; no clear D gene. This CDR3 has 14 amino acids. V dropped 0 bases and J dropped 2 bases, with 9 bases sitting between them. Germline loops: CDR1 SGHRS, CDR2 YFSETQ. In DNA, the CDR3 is TGCGCCAGCAGCTTGGTCGGGTCCACCTACGAGCAGTACTTC. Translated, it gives CASSLVGSTYEQYF.

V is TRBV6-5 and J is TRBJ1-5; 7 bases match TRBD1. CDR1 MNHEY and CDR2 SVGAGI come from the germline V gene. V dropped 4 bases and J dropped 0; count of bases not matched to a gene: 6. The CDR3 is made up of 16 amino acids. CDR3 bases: TGTGCCAGCAGTTCAGGGACAGTATATAGCAATCAGCCCCAGCATTTT. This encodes CASSSGTVYSNQPQHF.

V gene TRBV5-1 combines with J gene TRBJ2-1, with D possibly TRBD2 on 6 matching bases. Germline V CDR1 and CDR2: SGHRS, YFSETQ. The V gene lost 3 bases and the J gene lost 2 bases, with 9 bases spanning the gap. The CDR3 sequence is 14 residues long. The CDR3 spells CASSWREAYNEQFF. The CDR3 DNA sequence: TGCGCCAGCAGCTGGAGGGAGGCCTACAATGAGCAGTTCTTC. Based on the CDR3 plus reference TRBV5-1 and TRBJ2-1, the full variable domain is KAGVTQTPRYLIKTRGQQVTLSCSPISGHRSVSWYQQTPGQGLQFLFEYFSETQRNKGNFPGRFSGRQFSNSRSEMNVSTLELGDSALYLCASSWREAYNEQFFGPGTRLTVL.

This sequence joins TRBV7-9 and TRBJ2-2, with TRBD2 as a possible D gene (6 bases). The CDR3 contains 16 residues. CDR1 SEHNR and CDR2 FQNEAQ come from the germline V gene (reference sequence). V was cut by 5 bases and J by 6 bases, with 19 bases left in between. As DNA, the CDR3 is TGTGCCAGCAGCGCCGCCGGGAGTGTAAGGGCCGGGGAGCTGTTTTTT. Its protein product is CASSAAGSVRAGELFF.